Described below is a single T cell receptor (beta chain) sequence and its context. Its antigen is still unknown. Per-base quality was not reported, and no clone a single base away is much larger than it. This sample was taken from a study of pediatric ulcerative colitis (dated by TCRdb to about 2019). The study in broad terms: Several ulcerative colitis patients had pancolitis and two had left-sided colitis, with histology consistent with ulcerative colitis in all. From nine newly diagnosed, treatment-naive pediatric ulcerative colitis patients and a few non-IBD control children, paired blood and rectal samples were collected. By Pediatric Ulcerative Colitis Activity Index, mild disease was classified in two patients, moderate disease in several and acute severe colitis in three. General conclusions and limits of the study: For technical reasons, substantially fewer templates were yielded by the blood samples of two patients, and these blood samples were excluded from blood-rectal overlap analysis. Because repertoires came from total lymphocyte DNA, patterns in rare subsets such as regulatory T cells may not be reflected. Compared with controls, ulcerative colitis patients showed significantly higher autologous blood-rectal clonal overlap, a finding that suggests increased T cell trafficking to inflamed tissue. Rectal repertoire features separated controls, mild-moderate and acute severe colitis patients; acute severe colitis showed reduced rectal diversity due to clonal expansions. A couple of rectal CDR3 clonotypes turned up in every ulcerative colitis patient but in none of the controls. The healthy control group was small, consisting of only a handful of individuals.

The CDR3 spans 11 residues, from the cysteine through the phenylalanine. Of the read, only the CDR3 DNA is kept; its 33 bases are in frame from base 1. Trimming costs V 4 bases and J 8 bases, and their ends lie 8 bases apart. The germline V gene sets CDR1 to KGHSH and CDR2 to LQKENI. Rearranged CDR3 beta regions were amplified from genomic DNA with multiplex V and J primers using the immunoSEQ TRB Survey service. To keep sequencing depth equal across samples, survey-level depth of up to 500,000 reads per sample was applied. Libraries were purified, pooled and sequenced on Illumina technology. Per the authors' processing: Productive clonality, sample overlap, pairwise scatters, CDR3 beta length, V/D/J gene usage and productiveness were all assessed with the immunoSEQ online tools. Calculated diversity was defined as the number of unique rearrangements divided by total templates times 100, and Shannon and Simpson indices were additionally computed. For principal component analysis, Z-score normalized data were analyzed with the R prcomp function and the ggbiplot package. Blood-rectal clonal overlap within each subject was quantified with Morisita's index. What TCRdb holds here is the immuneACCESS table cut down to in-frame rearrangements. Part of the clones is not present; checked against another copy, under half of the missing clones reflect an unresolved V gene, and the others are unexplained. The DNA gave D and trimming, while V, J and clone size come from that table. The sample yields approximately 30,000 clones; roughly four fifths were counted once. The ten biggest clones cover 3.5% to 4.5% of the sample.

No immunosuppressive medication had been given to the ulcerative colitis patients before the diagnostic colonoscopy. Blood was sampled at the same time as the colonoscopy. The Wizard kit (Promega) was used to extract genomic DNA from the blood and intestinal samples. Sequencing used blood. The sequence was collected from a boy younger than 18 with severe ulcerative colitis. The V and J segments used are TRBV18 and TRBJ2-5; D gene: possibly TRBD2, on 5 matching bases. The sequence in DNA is TGTGCCAGCTCACTAGGGAGCACCCAGTACTTC. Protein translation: CASSLGSTQYF.